The 10 T cell receptor beta chains reported below all come from one sample, sequenced in a study of cytomegalovirus exposure and HLA in healthy donors. This PCR relied on a set of 60 Vbeta primers and 13 Jbeta primers. Clones were sequenced by immunoSEQ multiplex PCR, and TCRdb holds only the in-frame ones, with some missing. In the table there are about 110,000 clones, around three quarters of which are singletons. The sample consisted of PBMCs. These receptor sequences come from a woman aged 25 to 39 in good health and CMV-seronegative.

This chain uses TRBV6-1 with TRBJ1-5; the match to TRBD1 covers 9 bases. The germline V gene encodes CDR1 MNHNS and CDR2 SASEGT. This CDR3 contains 21 residues. The ends lost 1 base at V and 5 bases at J; junction bases unmatched: 21. The CDR3 sequence is CASSEGTGQGPVPLPYQPQHF. The CDR3 DNA sequence: TGTGCCAGCAGTGAAGGTACTGGACAGGGGCCGGTCCCGCTACCGTATCAGCCCCAGCATTTT.

The chain is built from TRBV29-1 and TRBJ2-7; 7 bases are a match to TRBD2. This CDR3 is 13 amino acids long. Unmatched junction bases numbered 3, after V lost 4 bases and J lost 0 bases. In germline, CDR1 is SQVTM, CDR2 ANQGSEA. The CDR3 region is CSVVRGNSYEQYF. Here the CDR3 DNA reads TGCAGCGTTGTGCGGGGGAACTCCTACGAGCAGTACTTC.

V usage is TRBV19 and J usage is TRBJ1-1; TRBD1 is a possible D gene (5 bases). Deletions cut 7 bases from V and 0 bases from J, with 9 bases between. Germline CDR1 is LNHDA and CDR2 is SQIVND (reference sequence). This CDR3 region has 13 residues. CDR3 protein: CASNPGMNTEAFF. The CDR3 DNA is TGTGCCAGTAACCCAGGGATGAACACTGAAGCTTTCTTT. Looking up the rest from reference TRBV19 and TRBJ1-1 gives the full variable domain: DGGITQSPKYLFRKEGQNVTLSCEQNLNHDAMYWYRQDPGQGLRLIYYSQIVNDFQKGDIAEGYSVSREKKESFPLTVTSAQKNPTAFYLCASNPGMNTEAFFGQGTRLTVV.

V gene TRBV4-1 combines with J gene TRBJ1-1; 8 bases fit TRBD1. Germline CDR1 MGHRA, CDR2 YSYEKL. V was pared by 0 bases and J by 4 bases, with 10 bases of the junction left unmatched. The CDR3 is made up of 17 amino acids. The CDR3: CASSQESPGQGSTEAFF. The CDR3 DNA is TGCGCCAGCAGCCAAGAGAGTCCTGGACAGGGATCCACTGAAGCTTTCTTT.

The chain joins TRBV30 to TRBJ2-5, with a tentative D call TRBD2 (5 bases). With 3 bases removed from V and 4 bases from J, the gap between germline ends came to 9 bases. The germline CDR1 and CDR2 sequences are GTSNPN and SVGIG (reference sequence). The CDR3 length is 12 residues. The DNA for the CDR3 is TGTGCCTGGAGCCGGGAATCAGAGACCCAGTACTTC. Amino acids: CAWSRESETQYF.

The chain employs TRBV7-9 and TRBJ1-4, with D uncertain. V was shortened by 5 bases and J by 6 bases, with 7 bases between the two germline ends. CDR3 length: 12 residues. The germline V gene has CDR1 SEHNR and CDR2 FQNEAQ (reference sequence). The CDR3 region has the DNA TGTGCCAGCAGCCCCGGGGATGAAAAACTGTTTTTT. Translated, it gives CASSPGDEKLFF. Using reference TRBV7-9 and TRBJ1-4 for the parts outside the CDR3, the full variable domain is DTGVSQNPRHKITKRGQNVTFRCDPISEHNRLYWYRQTLGQGPEFLTYFQNEAQLEKSRLLSDRFSAERPKGSFSTLEIQRTEQGDSAMYLCASSPGDEKLFFGSGTQLSVL.

This clone showed up just a few times. The V gene is TRBV5-4, the J gene TRBJ1-1, with D possibly being TRBD1 (5 bases). The CDR3 has 15 residues. Per the germline V gene, CDR1 is SGHNT and CDR2 is YYREEE (reference sequence). Trimming removed 0 bases at V and 4 bases at J, with 13 bases between. For the CDR3, the DNA is TGTGCCAGCAGCTTGGGAGGGTTGGGGGGCACTGAAGCTTTCTTT. It yields the protein CASSLGGLGGTEAFF.

This clone was seen once. This chain joins TRBV11-2 and TRBJ1-4; 7 bases match TRBD1. Germline CDR1 is SGHAT and CDR2 is FQNNGV. CDR3 length: 15 residues. J lost 3 bases, V lost 1 base, and 2 bases had no gene match. In DNA form, the CDR3 reads TGTGCCAGCAGCTTAGTTGGACAGGCTAATGAAAAACTGTTTTTT. This gives the protein CASSLVGQANEKLFF.

The rearrangement joins TRBV14 to TRBJ2-7; D perhaps matches TRBD1 (5 bases). Germline lookup yields CDR1 SGHDN and CDR2 FVKESK. Trimming shortened V by 1 base and J by 7 bases, and 14 bases separated the two germline ends. There are 14 residues in the CDR3. The CDR3 loop reads CASSQVIGPGEQYF. The CDR3 DNA sequence: TGTGCCAGCAGCCAAGTAATTGGCCCAGGGGAGCAGTACTTC.

The chain employs TRBV2 and TRBJ2-7, with a possible D match to TRBD2 (6 bases). Germline CDR1 is SNHLY and CDR2 is FYNNEI. The CDR3 sequence is 14 residues long. V shed 3 bases and J shed 2 bases, with 11 bases lying between them. The CDR3 DNA reads TGTGCCAGCAGTGAGGGGACTGTTACCTACGAGCAGTACTTC. It translates to CASSEGTVTYEQYF.